Listed below are T cell receptor beta chains from one sample, sequenced in a study of CD8+CD57+ T cells in acquired aplastic anemia. MiXCR was run by TCRdb on the reads, yielding one entry per CDR3 protein. The top ten clones hold 3.5% to 4.5% of a sample with around 400,000 distinct CDR3 sequences, 65% to 75% of them seen once. Sample: sorted CD4+, CD8+, or CD8+CD57+ T cells (not recorded which) from PBMCs. Receptors originate from a human donor in good health, serving as a control. Each CDR3 is given with its conserved first and last residue. The D gene is left open where the match is weak. Size is omitted from some rows. Given values are once, few, many or a class for expanded clones.

j_gene: TRBJ1-6; abundance: -; d_gene: -; v_gene: TRBV7-2; CDR3nt: TGTAGCAGCACCAACACACAACAAGGTAATTCACCCCTCCACTTT; CDR3aa: CSSTNTQQGNSPLHF
j_gene: TRBJ2-7; abundance: -; d_gene: -; v_gene: TRBV7-9; CDR3nt: TGTGCCAGCAGCCCACAATGGGGGTACAATTCACCCCTCTTC; CDR3aa: CASSPQWGYNSPLF
j_gene: TRBJ1-5; abundance: -; d_gene: -; v_gene: TRBV9; CDR3nt: TGTGCCAGCAGCGCGGACAGTCTCAATCAGCCCCAGCATTTT; CDR3aa: CASSADSLNQPQHF
j_gene: TRBJ1-4; abundance: many; d_gene: TRBD1; v_gene: TRBV7-2; CDR3nt: TGTGCCAGCAGCTCGGGACAGGGGGTAGGGGCTAATGAAAAACTGTTTTTT; CDR3aa: CASSSGQGVGANEKLFF
j_gene: TRBJ2-3; abundance: -; d_gene: TRBD1; v_gene: TRBV12-3/TRBV12-4; CDR3nt: TGTGCCAGCAGCAAAGACAGGGTACACACAGATACGCAGTATTTT; CDR3aa: CASSKDRVHTDTQYF
j_gene: TRBJ2-7; abundance: -; d_gene: TRBD2; v_gene: TRBV7-2; CDR3nt: TGTGCCAGCAGCTTAGAGGCCCGGGACTACCTAGGGGAGCAGTACTTC; CDR3aa: CASSLEARDYLGEQYF
j_gene: TRBJ1-6; abundance: many; d_gene: -; v_gene: TRBV7-2; CDR3nt: TGTGCCAGCAGCTTAGATCCAGGCACGCGGTCACCCCTCCACTTT; CDR3aa: CASSLDPGTRSPLHF
j_gene: TRBJ1-6; abundance: many; d_gene: TRBD1; v_gene: TRBV4-3; CDR3nt: TGCGCCAGCAGCCAACAACAGGGGTACAATTCACCCCTCCACTTT; CDR3aa: CASSQQQGYNSPLHF
j_gene: TRBJ1-1; abundance: many; d_gene: -; v_gene: TRBV19; CDR3nt: TGTGCCAGTAGTATCGGACATCTCACTGAAGCTTTCTTT; CDR3aa: CASSIGHLTEAFF
j_gene: TRBJ1-2; abundance: many; d_gene: TRBD1; v_gene: TRBV19; CDR3nt: TGTGCCAGTAGTATCCTCCAGGGGGGTAACTATGGCTACACCTTC; CDR3aa: CASSILQGGNYGYTF
j_gene: TRBJ2-3; abundance: -; d_gene: -; v_gene: TRBV19; CDR3nt: TGTGCCAGTAGTAATTCAGAGAGTGATCCCCAGTATTTT; CDR3aa: CASSNSESDPQYF
j_gene: TRBJ1-2; abundance: -; d_gene: -; v_gene: TRBV7-3; CDR3nt: TGTGCCAGCAGCTCGGTCCTGACCAGGGGTCGGAGTCACACCTTC; CDR3aa: CASSSVLTRGRSHTF
j_gene: TRBJ2-3; abundance: many; d_gene: -; v_gene: TRBV12-3/TRBV12-4; CDR3nt: TGTGCCAGCAGACTGTCAGGGAACACAGATACGCAGTATTTT; CDR3aa: CASRLSGNTDTQYF
j_gene: TRBJ1-1; abundance: -; d_gene: TRBD1; v_gene: TRBV7-2; CDR3nt: TGTGCCAGCAGCTTAAGGAGGGACAGTTCCTACGAGCAGTTCTTT; CDR3aa: CASSLRRDSSYEQFF
j_gene: TRBJ1-2; abundance: -; d_gene: TRBD1; v_gene: TRBV7-4; CDR3nt: TGTGCCATCAGTGCTCGGACCAGGGGGGGAGTAGCTAACTATGGCTACACCTTC; CDR3aa: CAISARTRGGVANYGYTF
j_gene: TRBJ1-6; abundance: -; d_gene: -; v_gene: TRBV12-3/TRBV12-4; CDR3nt: TGTGCCAGCAGTTTATTGACAGGTCAGGATAATTCACCCCTCCACTTT; CDR3aa: CASSLLTGQDNSPLHF
j_gene: TRBJ1-1; abundance: -; d_gene: -; v_gene: TRBV2; CDR3nt: TGTGCCAGTAGGGTAGAGGGTGGGGCGACTTTCTTT; CDR3aa: CASRVEGGATFF
j_gene: TRBJ2-2; abundance: -; d_gene: -; v_gene: TRBV20-1; CDR3nt: TGCAGTGTTCTCGACACTTACACCGGGGAGCTGTTTTTT; CDR3aa: CSVLDTYTGELFF
j_gene: TRBJ2-7; abundance: -; d_gene: -; v_gene: TRBV5-1; CDR3nt: TGTGCCACCAGTAGAGATCTGAGAGGGAACGAGCAGTACTTC; CDR3aa: CATSRDLRGNEQYF
j_gene: TRBJ1-5; abundance: -; d_gene: TRBD1; v_gene: TRBV7-9; CDR3nt: TGCGCCAGCAGCCAAGGTCGGGACAGCCGCTACGGCTACAAGCATTTT; CDR3aa: CASSQGRDSRYGYKHF
j_gene: TRBJ1-6; abundance: many; d_gene: TRBD1; v_gene: TRBV5-6; CDR3nt: TGTGCCAGCAGCATTCCGGGACAGGGGGCTGATAATTCACCCCTCCACTTT; CDR3aa: CASSIPGQGADNSPLHF
j_gene: TRBJ1-5; abundance: -; d_gene: -; v_gene: TRBV19; CDR3nt: TGTGCCAGTAGGGCCGGGACTAGCGGGGACCAAGAGACCCAGCATTTT; CDR3aa: CASRAGTSGDQETQHF
j_gene: TRBJ1-1; abundance: many; d_gene: TRBD1; v_gene: TRBV5-1; CDR3nt: TGCGCCAGCAGCTCAGGACAGGGGGTAACTGAAGCTTTCTTT; CDR3aa: CASSSGQGVTEAFF
j_gene: TRBJ1-5; abundance: few; d_gene: -; v_gene: TRBV10-3; CDR3nt: TGTGCCATCAGTGCGGACAGATCTAGCAATCAGCCCCAGCATTTT; CDR3aa: CAISADRSSNQPQHF
j_gene: TRBJ2-6; abundance: -; d_gene: TRBD1; v_gene: TRBV18; CDR3nt: TGTGCCAGCTCCCTTTCACCCGGGACAGGGCAGAGTGGGGCCAACGTCCTGACTTTC; CDR3aa: CASSLSPGTGQSGANVLTF
j_gene: TRBJ1-2; abundance: -; d_gene: TRBD1; v_gene: TRBV9; CDR3nt: TGTGCCAGCAGAGATGACAGGGGGACGGGCTACACCTTC; CDR3aa: CASRDDRGTGYTF
j_gene: TRBJ2-7; abundance: -; d_gene: -; v_gene: TRBV20-1; CDR3nt: TGCAGTGCCCCCCTTACCGGGACGTACTCCTACGAGCAGTACTTC; CDR3aa: CSAPLTGTYSYEQYF
j_gene: TRBJ2-7; abundance: -; d_gene: TRBD1; v_gene: TRBV11-2; CDR3nt: TGTGCCAGCAGCAAGAGGGGGACAGTCTACGAGCAGTACTTC; CDR3aa: CASSKRGTVYEQYF
j_gene: TRBJ2-3; abundance: -; d_gene: -; v_gene: TRBV4-1; CDR3nt: TGCGCCAGCAGCCAACAAAACAGCGAGGCAGATACGCAGTATTTT; CDR3aa: CASSQQNSEADTQYF
j_gene: TRBJ2-7; abundance: few; d_gene: TRBD1; v_gene: TRBV7-8; CDR3nt: TGTGCCAGCAGCCGGGACAGGAGCTACGAGCAGTACTTC; CDR3aa: CASSRDRSYEQYF
j_gene: TRBJ2-7; abundance: -; d_gene: TRBD1; v_gene: TRBV20-1; CDR3nt: TGCAGTGCTAGCGATAGGACAGGGGCACCCTACGAGCAGTACTTC; CDR3aa: CSASDRTGAPYEQYF
j_gene: TRBJ2-3; abundance: many; d_gene: TRBD2; v_gene: TRBV9; CDR3nt: TGTGCCAGCAGCCCCGCCCGGACTAGCGGGGGCACAGATACGCAGTATTTT; CDR3aa: CASSPARTSGGTDTQYF
j_gene: TRBJ2-1; abundance: -; d_gene: TRBD1; v_gene: TRBV7-2; CDR3nt: TGTGCCAGCAGCTTGGGGACAGCCCCGTTCGCTGAGCAGTTCTTC; CDR3aa: CASSLGTAPFAEQFF
j_gene: TRBJ1-5; abundance: many; d_gene: TRBD1; v_gene: TRBV19; CDR3nt: TGTGCCAGTAGTATGGTGGGGACAGAACTTTATAGCAATCAGCCCCAGCATTTT; CDR3aa: CASSMVGTELYSNQPQHF
j_gene: TRBJ1-1; abundance: once; d_gene: TRBD1; v_gene: TRBV2; CDR3nt: TGTGCCAGCAGCCGCCGGGACAGTGGTGTCGTGGGAGCTTTCTTT; CDR3aa: CASSRRDSGVVGAFF
j_gene: TRBJ1-4; abundance: many; d_gene: -; v_gene: TRBV6-9; CDR3nt: TGTGCCAGCAGCGGACAGACCAAAAATGAAAAACTGTTTTTT; CDR3aa: CASSGQTKNEKLFF
j_gene: TRBJ1-2; abundance: -; d_gene: -; v_gene: TRBV9; CDR3nt: TGTGCCAGCAGTGGGGCGGGACCAAACTATGACTACACCTTC; CDR3aa: CASSGAGPNYDYTF
j_gene: TRBJ2-3; abundance: -; d_gene: -; v_gene: TRBV5-1; CDR3nt: TGCGCCAGCAGCTTGGAGGCGTCGTCGGATACGCAGTATTTT; CDR3aa: CASSLEASSDTQYF
j_gene: TRBJ1-6; abundance: -; d_gene: -; v_gene: TRBV25-1; CDR3nt: TGTGCCAGCAGTGGGAGACGGGGCTCCTATAATCTACCCCTCCACTTT; CDR3aa: CASSGRRGSYNLPLHF
j_gene: TRBJ1-3; abundance: many; d_gene: -; v_gene: TRBV14; CDR3nt: TGTGCCAGCAGCCGCGACCGGAGGACTGGAAACACCATATATTTT; CDR3aa: CASSRDRRTGNTIYF
j_gene: TRBJ1-1; abundance: -; d_gene: -; v_gene: TRBV7-9; CDR3nt: TGTGCCAGCAGCCGGGTGGTGGGCGCTGACGTTGTCTTT; CDR3aa: CASSRVVGADVVF
j_gene: TRBJ2-7; abundance: -; d_gene: -; v_gene: TRBV20-1; CDR3nt: TGCAGTGCTAAGGCAGGCCCCTACGAGCAGTACTTC; CDR3aa: CSAKAGPYEQYF
j_gene: TRBJ1-1; abundance: -; d_gene: -; v_gene: TRBV10-3; CDR3nt: TGTGCCATCAGTCGGGAGGGCGATGACTCTGAAGTTTTCTTT; CDR3aa: CAISREGDDSEVFF
j_gene: TRBJ1-3; abundance: -; d_gene: -; v_gene: TRBV25-1; CDR3nt: TGTGCCACCAAGACTGGAAACACCATATATTTT; CDR3aa: CATKTGNTIYF
j_gene: TRBJ1-5; abundance: -; d_gene: TRBD1; v_gene: TRBV20-1; CDR3nt: TGCAGTGCTAGCCGGCAGGGGACAGTTAATCAGCCCCAGCATTTT; CDR3aa: CSASRQGTVNQPQHF
j_gene: TRBJ1-2; abundance: -; d_gene: -; v_gene: TRBV10-2; CDR3nt: TGTGCCAGCAGTCTAGCTACGGTGAGAGGCTACACCTTT; CDR3aa: CASSLATVRGYTF